This is a list of T cell receptor beta chains from one sample in a study of blood T cell repertoires in COVID-19. Produced via immunoSEQ multiplex PCR; TCRdb's table is partial and in-frame only. The sample holds roughly 59,000 clones, around 80% seen once. Material: peripheral blood. The receptors were sampled from a man at least 80 years old with acute or convalescent COVID-19. Each CDR3 is given with its conserved first and last residue.

J gene: TRBJ2-1
V gene: TRBV24-1
CDR3 length: 15
CDR3 protein: CATSRRTGNYNEQFF

J gene: TRBJ1-5
V gene: TRBV24-1
CDR3 length: 17
CDR3 protein: CATSANPGTGGGQPQHF

J gene: TRBJ1-5
V gene: TRBV6-2/TRBV6-3
CDR3 length: 17
CDR3 protein: CASSYGLRGPSNQPQHF

J gene: TRBJ2-5
V gene: TRBV18
CDR3 length: 14
CDR3 protein: CASSPAGLRETQYF

J gene: TRBJ2-2
V gene: TRBV11-3
CDR3 length: 15
CDR3 protein: CASSRGLAVTGELFF

J gene: TRBJ2-5
V gene: TRBV4-1
CDR3 length: 13
CDR3 protein: CASSWTGQETQYF

J gene: TRBJ1-1
V gene: TRBV7-2
CDR3 length: 13
CDR3 protein: CASSRSFNTEAFF

J gene: TRBJ2-3
V gene: TRBV5-8
CDR3 length: 16
CDR3 protein: CASSSVLAGAMYTQYF

J gene: TRBJ2-2
V gene: TRBV27
CDR3 length: 15
CDR3 protein: CASSLWTGGTGELFF

J gene: TRBJ2-3
V gene: TRBV5-1
CDR3 length: 16
CDR3 protein: CASSLEAGGPPPAQYF

J gene: TRBJ2-2
V gene: TRBV6-6
CDR3 length: 16
CDR3 protein: CVSSPPLAGVTGELFF

J gene: TRBJ2-7
V gene: TRBV10-3
CDR3 length: 12
CDR3 protein: CAIRTGPYEQYF

J gene: TRBJ1-1
V gene: TRBV15
CDR3 length: 18
CDR3 protein: CATSRELRWGRENTEAFF

J gene: TRBJ1-4
V gene: TRBV18
CDR3 length: 19
CDR3 protein: CASSPLSGWSRATNEKLFF

J gene: TRBJ1-4
V gene: TRBV19
CDR3 length: 15
CDR3 protein: CASSESYAANEKLFF

J gene: TRBJ2-2
V gene: TRBV7-2
CDR3 length: 15
CDR3 protein: CASSLLGQGSGELFF

J gene: TRBJ1-5
V gene: TRBV13
CDR3 length: 14
CDR3 protein: CASSLAGSNQPQHF

J gene: TRBJ1-4
V gene: TRBV2
CDR3 length: 15
CDR3 protein: CASTAWREVRGKLFF

J gene: TRBJ2-7
V gene: TRBV3-1/TRBV3-2
CDR3 length: 15
CDR3 protein: CASSRDLADLYEQYF

J gene: TRBJ1-3
V gene: TRBV7-2
CDR3 length: 12
CDR3 protein: CATGSSGNTIYF

J gene: TRBJ2-1
V gene: TRBV9
CDR3 length: 14
CDR3 protein: CASSDRQGTNEQFF

J gene: TRBJ2-7
V gene: TRBV5-4
CDR3 length: 15
CDR3 protein: CASSRRLAGSYEQYF

J gene: TRBJ1-2
V gene: TRBV10-3
CDR3 length: 15
CDR3 protein: CAISEIGEVSYGYTF

J gene: TRBJ2-3
V gene: TRBV28
CDR3 length: 14
CDR3 protein: CASAGAGDRDTQYF

J gene: TRBJ2-1
V gene: TRBV6-2/TRBV6-3
CDR3 length: 15
CDR3 protein: CASSYWTSGYNEQFF

J gene: TRBJ2-7
V gene: TRBV20-1
CDR3 length: 10
CDR3 protein: CSAREFEQYF

J gene: TRBJ1-1
V gene: TRBV10-2
CDR3 length: 12
CDR3 protein: CASRTGDTEAFF

J gene: TRBJ2-5
V gene: TRBV4-3
CDR3 length: 17
CDR3 protein: CASSQGTSGAKGETQYF

J gene: TRBJ2-3
V gene: TRBV25-1
CDR3 length: 14
CDR3 protein: CASRKTGILDTQYF

J gene: TRBJ2-7
V gene: TRBV27
CDR3 length: 14
CDR3 protein: CASSSATPSYEQYF

J gene: TRBJ2-7
V gene: TRBV7-2
CDR3 length: 11
CDR3 protein: CASSPGAVQYF

J gene: TRBJ2-5
V gene: TRBV19
CDR3 length: 14
CDR3 protein: CASSNELAGETQYF

J gene: TRBJ1-3
V gene: TRBV21-1
CDR3 length: 19
CDR3 protein: CASSKPGTGTVVSGNTIYF

J gene: TRBJ1-1
V gene: TRBV29-1
CDR3 length: 14
CDR3 protein: CSVLPQGRGTEAFF

J gene: TRBJ1-1
V gene: TRBV19
CDR3 length: 14
CDR3 protein: CASRLSGAATEAFF

J gene: TRBJ1-2
V gene: TRBV7-8
CDR3 length: 13
CDR3 protein: CASSLGQGYGYTF

J gene: TRBJ2-5
V gene: TRBV5-4
CDR3 length: 14
CDR3 protein: CASSSQTGQETQYF

J gene: TRBJ1-1
V gene: TRBV5-6
CDR3 length: 14
CDR3 protein: CASSGGQGAIEAFF

J gene: TRBJ2-3
V gene: TRBV7-9
CDR3 length: 13
CDR3 protein: CASSGTTTDTQYF

J gene: TRBJ2-2
V gene: TRBV3-1/TRBV3-2
CDR3 length: 16
CDR3 protein: CASSPPGGQGAGELFF

J gene: TRBJ2-7
V gene: TRBV13
CDR3 length: 13
CDR3 protein: CASGKGGVYEQYF

J gene: TRBJ1-1
V gene: TRBV6-4
CDR3 length: 14
CDR3 protein: CASREDDRNTEAFF

J gene: TRBJ2-1
V gene: TRBV7-2
CDR3 length: 14
CDR3 protein: CASRGTNSYNEQFF

J gene: TRBJ2-2
V gene: TRBV5-4
CDR3 length: 17
CDR3 protein: CASRGTSGGPNTGELFF

J gene: TRBJ2-7
V gene: TRBV7-2
CDR3 length: 13
CDR3 protein: CASSFSRAYEQYF

J gene: TRBJ2-2
V gene: TRBV7-2
CDR3 length: 13
CDR3 protein: CASSLTGTGELFF

J gene: TRBJ1-1
V gene: TRBV4-2
CDR3 length: 15
CDR3 protein: CASSQGGMEAGEAFF

J gene: TRBJ2-7
V gene: TRBV18
CDR3 length: 15
CDR3 protein: CASSPDDRFSYEQYF

J gene: TRBJ2-1
V gene: TRBV27
CDR3 length: 16
CDR3 protein: CASSSPRTKGRDEQFF

J gene: TRBJ2-3
V gene: TRBV5-1
CDR3 length: 14
CDR3 protein: CASSSTLGTDTQYF

J gene: TRBJ2-7
V gene: TRBV19
CDR3 length: 16
CDR3 protein: CASSISGPRSSYEQYF

J gene: TRBJ2-7
V gene: TRBV19
CDR3 length: 13
CDR3 protein: CASKDQGTYEQYF

J gene: TRBJ2-2
V gene: TRBV28
CDR3 length: 16
CDR3 protein: CASRETSGSRTGELFF

J gene: TRBJ1-2
V gene: TRBV5-4
CDR3 length: 13
CDR3 protein: CASSLISGVGYTF

J gene: TRBJ2-5
V gene: TRBV27
CDR3 length: 15
CDR3 protein: CASKSGLAGVETQYF

J gene: TRBJ2-7
V gene: TRBV7-2
CDR3 length: 12
CDR3 protein: CASTIQGYEQYF